This T cell receptor beta chain was documented in a study of blood T cell repertoires in COVID-19. Study information: Material from acute and convalescent COVID-19 was sourced from the United States, Italy and Spain. Nucleic acid was either cDNA or gDNA, and it came from T cells, B-cell-depleted T cells, or PBMCs.

Original methodology: The authors estimated nucleated cell counts from reference gene primer amplification. Repertoires were generated with immunoSEQ multiplex PCR, while TCRdb's copy carries only in-frame clones and drops some. That table supplies the V and J calls and clone size; D and trimming were determined from the DNA. The data hold some 230,000 clones, with 84% observed a single time. V dropped 2 bases and J dropped 4 bases, with 9 bases sitting between them. CDR3 length equals 14 residues. The germline V gene has CDR1 MNHEY and CDR2 SVGEGT. This clone showed up just once. The sequence was collected from a woman aged 60-75 years who had recovered from COVID-19. The sequenced sample consisted of peripheral blood. The rearrangement links TRBV6-2 or TRBV6-3 to TRBJ2-1, with a weak D call TRBD2 (6 bases). The CDR3, as DNA: TGTGCCAGCAGTTACCCCGGGGGTTACAATGAGCAGTTCTTC. Protein product: CASSYPGGYNEQFF.